The 2 T cell receptor beta chains in this list originate from one sample, sequenced in a study of OX40 agonist ivuxolimab in advanced cancers. To prepare the library, the immunoSEQ multiplex PCR assay was applied. Imported from immuneACCESS, the table was reduced by TCRdb to in-frame sequences with V and J called. These copies leave out some clones; in studies compared against another copy, an unresolved V gene accounts for under half, and the cause of the remainder is not known. In all, the sample holds more than 50,000 clones, and around 83% of those were seen once. The ten largest clonotypes hold about 5.1% of the sample. The input for sequencing was CD4+ or CD8+ T cells sorted from blood, taken in a trial of the OX40 agonist ivuxolimab. These receptor sequences come from an adult with an advanced solid tumor such as melanoma, head and neck, liver or kidney cancer.

CDR3 residues: CASSLLPGIGQDTQYF. The CDR3 region has the DNA TGTGCCAGCAGCTTATTACCCGGGATAGGGCAAGATACGCAGTATTTT. The rearrangement links TRBV7-3 to TRBJ2-3; D is possibly TRBD2 (5 bases). Trimming removed 2 bases from V and 5 bases from J, with 17 bases in between. Per the germline V gene, CDR1 is SGHTA and CDR2 is FQGTGA. CDR3 length: 16 amino acids.

The V gene is TRBV2, the J gene TRBJ2-3; 13 bases line up with TRBD2. V shed 5 bases and J 4 bases; nucleotides not matched to a gene: 6. The CDR3 runs 16 residues. Germline values: CDR1 SNHLY, CDR2 FYNNEI. The CDR3 DNA follows: TGTGCCAGCAGTCCCGGGACTAGCGGGAACTCAGATACGCAGTATTTT. Its protein product is CASSPGTSGNSDTQYF.